This TCR beta chain was sequenced in a study of human T cells and chemical hapten exposure. From whole blood left unfractionated, total RNA was extracted. A single record per CDR3 protein comes from TCRdb applying MiXCR to the 5' RACE reads. This table has 100,000 to 120,000 distinct CDR3 sequences, approximately 19% appearing once. The CDR3 consists of 12 residues. Germline CDR1 is SGHRS and CDR2 is YFSETQ. Trimming left V 2 bases short and J 8 bases short, with 10 bases between. This TCR came from a human donor in good health. V is TRBV5-1 and J is TRBJ1-1; tentatively, D is TRBD1 (6 bases). The CDR3 nucleotides are TGCGCCAGCAGCTTCAACAGGGTCGAAGCTTTCTTT. Protein product: CASSFNRVEAFF.